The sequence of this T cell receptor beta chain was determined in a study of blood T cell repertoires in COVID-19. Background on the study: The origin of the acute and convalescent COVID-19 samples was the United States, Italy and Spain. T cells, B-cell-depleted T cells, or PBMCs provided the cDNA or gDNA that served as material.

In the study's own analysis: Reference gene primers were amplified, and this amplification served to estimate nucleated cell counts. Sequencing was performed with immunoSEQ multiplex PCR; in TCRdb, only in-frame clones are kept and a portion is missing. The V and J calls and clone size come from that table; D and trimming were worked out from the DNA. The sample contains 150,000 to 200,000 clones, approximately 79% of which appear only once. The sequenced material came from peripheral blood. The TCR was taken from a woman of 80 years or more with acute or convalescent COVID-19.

For the CDR3, the DNA is TGCGCCAGCAGCTTGGGACTAGTAGGCACCGGGGAGCTGTTTTTT. It translates to CASSLGLVGTGELFF. The chain has TRBV5-1 and TRBJ2-2, with D perhaps TRBD2 (6 bases). Germline V lookup: CDR1 SGHRS, CDR2 YFSETQ. Deletions cut 0 bases from V and 4 bases from J, with 10 bases between. CDR3 size: 15 residues.